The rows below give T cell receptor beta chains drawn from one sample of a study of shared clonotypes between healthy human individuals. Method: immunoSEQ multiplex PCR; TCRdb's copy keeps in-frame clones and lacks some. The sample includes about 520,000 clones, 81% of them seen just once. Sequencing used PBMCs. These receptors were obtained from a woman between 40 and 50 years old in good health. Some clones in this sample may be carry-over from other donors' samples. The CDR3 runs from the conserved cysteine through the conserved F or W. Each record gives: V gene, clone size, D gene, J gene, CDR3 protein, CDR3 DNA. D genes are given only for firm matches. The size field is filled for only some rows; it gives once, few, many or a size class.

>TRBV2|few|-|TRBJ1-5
CASSDETDFGSNQPQHF
TGTGCCAGCAGTGACGAGACAGACTTCGGCAGCAATCAGCCCCAGCATTTT
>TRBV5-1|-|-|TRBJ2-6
CASSGGTPSGANVLTF
TGCGCCAGCAGCGGCGGGACACCCTCGGGGGCCAACGTCCTGACTTTC
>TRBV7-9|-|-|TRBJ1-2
CASSLSGGYTF
TGTGCCAGCAGCTTATCGGGGGGCTACACCTTC
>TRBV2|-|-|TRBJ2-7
CASSPRPAEEKYF
TGTGCCAGCAGCCCCCGCCCCGCGGAGGAGAAGTACTTC
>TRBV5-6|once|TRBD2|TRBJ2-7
CASSLWVAGVSTYEQYF
TGTGCCAGCAGCTTGTGGGTAGCGGGAGTTTCCACCTACGAGCAGTACTTC
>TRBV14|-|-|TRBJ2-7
CASSPRVGANLLYEQYF
TGTGCCAGCAGCCCCCGAGTGGGGGCGAACCTCCTCTACGAGCAGTACTTC
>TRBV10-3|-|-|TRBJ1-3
CAISESGGVGNTIYF
TGTGCCATCAGTGAGTCGGGCGGCGTAGGGAACACCATATATTTT
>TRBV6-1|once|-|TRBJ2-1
CASRTFLAPNEQFF
TGTGCCAGCAGGACCTTCCTAGCGCCGAATGAGCAGTTCTTC
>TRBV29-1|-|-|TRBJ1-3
CSVAATRGNTIYF
TGCAGCGTTGCCGCCACGAGAGGAAACACCATATATTTT
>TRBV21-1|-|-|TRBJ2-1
CASSKALAGVSYEQFF
TGTGCCAGCAGCAAAGCCCTAGCGGGAGTCAGCTATGAGCAGTTCTTC
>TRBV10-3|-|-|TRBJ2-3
CAISGYTDTQYF
TGTGCCATCAGCGGATACACAGATACGCAGTATTTT
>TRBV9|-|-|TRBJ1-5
CASSAGALRGQPQHF
TGTGCCAGCAGCGCCGGGGCCCTAAGGGGGCAGCCCCAGCATTTT
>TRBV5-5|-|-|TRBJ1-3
CASSPGTVSPGNTIYF
TGTGCCAGCAGCCCCGGGACGGTGTCTCCTGGAAACACCATATATTTT
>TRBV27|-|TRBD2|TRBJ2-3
CASTPGTSGRRTDTQYF
TGTGCCAGCACCCCCGGGACTAGCGGGAGGCGCACAGATACGCAGTATTTT
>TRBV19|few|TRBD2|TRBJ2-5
CASSMGGRASETQYF
TGTGCCAGTAGTATGGGCGGGAGGGCGTCAGAGACCCAGTACTTC
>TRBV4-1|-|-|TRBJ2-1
CASSHPRTTHLRSYNEQFF
TGCGCCAGCAGCCACCCTAGAACAACCCACCTCCGCTCCTACAATGAGCAGTTCTTC
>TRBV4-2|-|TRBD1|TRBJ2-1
CASSQDWDRGANEQFF
TGTGCCAGCAGCCAAGATTGGGACAGGGGGGCCAATGAGCAGTTCTTC
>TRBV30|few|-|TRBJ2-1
CAWSRYIDNEQFF
TGTGCCTGGAGTCGGTACATAGACAATGAGCAGTTCTTC
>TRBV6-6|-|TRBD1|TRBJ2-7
CASRPLTGTYEQYF
TGTGCCAGCAGGCCCCTGACAGGGACGTACGAGCAGTACTTC
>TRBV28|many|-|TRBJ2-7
CASRRGPSPSYEQYF
TGTGCCAGCAGACGCGGCCCAAGCCCCTCCTACGAGCAGTACTTC
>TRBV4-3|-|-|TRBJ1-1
CASRQRVLDTEAFF
TGCGCCAGCAGGCAGAGGGTCCTGGACACTGAAGCTTTCTTT
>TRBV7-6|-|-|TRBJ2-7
CASSLARGYRAYF
TGTGCCAGCAGCTTAGCGCGAGGTTACAGGGCGTACTTC
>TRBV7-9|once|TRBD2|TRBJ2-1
CASSLVYSKGLAGRNEQFF
TGTGCCAGCAGCTTAGTCTACTCTAAGGGTCTAGCGGGCCGCAATGAGCAGTTCTTC
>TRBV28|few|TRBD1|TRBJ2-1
CASSTPGQGLLEQFF
TGTGCCAGCAGTACACCGGGACAGGGTCTCTTGGAGCAGTTCTTC
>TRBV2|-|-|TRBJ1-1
CASSEAIGPRAFF
TGTGCCAGCAGTGAAGCGATCGGACCCCGAGCTTTCTTT
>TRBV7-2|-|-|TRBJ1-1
CASSLGGLVGTEAFF
TGTGCCAGCAGCCTAGGAGGGTTGGTTGGCACTGAAGCTTTCTTT
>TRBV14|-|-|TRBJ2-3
CASSQVTDTQYF
TGTGCCAGCAGCCAAGTGACAGATACGCAGTATTTT